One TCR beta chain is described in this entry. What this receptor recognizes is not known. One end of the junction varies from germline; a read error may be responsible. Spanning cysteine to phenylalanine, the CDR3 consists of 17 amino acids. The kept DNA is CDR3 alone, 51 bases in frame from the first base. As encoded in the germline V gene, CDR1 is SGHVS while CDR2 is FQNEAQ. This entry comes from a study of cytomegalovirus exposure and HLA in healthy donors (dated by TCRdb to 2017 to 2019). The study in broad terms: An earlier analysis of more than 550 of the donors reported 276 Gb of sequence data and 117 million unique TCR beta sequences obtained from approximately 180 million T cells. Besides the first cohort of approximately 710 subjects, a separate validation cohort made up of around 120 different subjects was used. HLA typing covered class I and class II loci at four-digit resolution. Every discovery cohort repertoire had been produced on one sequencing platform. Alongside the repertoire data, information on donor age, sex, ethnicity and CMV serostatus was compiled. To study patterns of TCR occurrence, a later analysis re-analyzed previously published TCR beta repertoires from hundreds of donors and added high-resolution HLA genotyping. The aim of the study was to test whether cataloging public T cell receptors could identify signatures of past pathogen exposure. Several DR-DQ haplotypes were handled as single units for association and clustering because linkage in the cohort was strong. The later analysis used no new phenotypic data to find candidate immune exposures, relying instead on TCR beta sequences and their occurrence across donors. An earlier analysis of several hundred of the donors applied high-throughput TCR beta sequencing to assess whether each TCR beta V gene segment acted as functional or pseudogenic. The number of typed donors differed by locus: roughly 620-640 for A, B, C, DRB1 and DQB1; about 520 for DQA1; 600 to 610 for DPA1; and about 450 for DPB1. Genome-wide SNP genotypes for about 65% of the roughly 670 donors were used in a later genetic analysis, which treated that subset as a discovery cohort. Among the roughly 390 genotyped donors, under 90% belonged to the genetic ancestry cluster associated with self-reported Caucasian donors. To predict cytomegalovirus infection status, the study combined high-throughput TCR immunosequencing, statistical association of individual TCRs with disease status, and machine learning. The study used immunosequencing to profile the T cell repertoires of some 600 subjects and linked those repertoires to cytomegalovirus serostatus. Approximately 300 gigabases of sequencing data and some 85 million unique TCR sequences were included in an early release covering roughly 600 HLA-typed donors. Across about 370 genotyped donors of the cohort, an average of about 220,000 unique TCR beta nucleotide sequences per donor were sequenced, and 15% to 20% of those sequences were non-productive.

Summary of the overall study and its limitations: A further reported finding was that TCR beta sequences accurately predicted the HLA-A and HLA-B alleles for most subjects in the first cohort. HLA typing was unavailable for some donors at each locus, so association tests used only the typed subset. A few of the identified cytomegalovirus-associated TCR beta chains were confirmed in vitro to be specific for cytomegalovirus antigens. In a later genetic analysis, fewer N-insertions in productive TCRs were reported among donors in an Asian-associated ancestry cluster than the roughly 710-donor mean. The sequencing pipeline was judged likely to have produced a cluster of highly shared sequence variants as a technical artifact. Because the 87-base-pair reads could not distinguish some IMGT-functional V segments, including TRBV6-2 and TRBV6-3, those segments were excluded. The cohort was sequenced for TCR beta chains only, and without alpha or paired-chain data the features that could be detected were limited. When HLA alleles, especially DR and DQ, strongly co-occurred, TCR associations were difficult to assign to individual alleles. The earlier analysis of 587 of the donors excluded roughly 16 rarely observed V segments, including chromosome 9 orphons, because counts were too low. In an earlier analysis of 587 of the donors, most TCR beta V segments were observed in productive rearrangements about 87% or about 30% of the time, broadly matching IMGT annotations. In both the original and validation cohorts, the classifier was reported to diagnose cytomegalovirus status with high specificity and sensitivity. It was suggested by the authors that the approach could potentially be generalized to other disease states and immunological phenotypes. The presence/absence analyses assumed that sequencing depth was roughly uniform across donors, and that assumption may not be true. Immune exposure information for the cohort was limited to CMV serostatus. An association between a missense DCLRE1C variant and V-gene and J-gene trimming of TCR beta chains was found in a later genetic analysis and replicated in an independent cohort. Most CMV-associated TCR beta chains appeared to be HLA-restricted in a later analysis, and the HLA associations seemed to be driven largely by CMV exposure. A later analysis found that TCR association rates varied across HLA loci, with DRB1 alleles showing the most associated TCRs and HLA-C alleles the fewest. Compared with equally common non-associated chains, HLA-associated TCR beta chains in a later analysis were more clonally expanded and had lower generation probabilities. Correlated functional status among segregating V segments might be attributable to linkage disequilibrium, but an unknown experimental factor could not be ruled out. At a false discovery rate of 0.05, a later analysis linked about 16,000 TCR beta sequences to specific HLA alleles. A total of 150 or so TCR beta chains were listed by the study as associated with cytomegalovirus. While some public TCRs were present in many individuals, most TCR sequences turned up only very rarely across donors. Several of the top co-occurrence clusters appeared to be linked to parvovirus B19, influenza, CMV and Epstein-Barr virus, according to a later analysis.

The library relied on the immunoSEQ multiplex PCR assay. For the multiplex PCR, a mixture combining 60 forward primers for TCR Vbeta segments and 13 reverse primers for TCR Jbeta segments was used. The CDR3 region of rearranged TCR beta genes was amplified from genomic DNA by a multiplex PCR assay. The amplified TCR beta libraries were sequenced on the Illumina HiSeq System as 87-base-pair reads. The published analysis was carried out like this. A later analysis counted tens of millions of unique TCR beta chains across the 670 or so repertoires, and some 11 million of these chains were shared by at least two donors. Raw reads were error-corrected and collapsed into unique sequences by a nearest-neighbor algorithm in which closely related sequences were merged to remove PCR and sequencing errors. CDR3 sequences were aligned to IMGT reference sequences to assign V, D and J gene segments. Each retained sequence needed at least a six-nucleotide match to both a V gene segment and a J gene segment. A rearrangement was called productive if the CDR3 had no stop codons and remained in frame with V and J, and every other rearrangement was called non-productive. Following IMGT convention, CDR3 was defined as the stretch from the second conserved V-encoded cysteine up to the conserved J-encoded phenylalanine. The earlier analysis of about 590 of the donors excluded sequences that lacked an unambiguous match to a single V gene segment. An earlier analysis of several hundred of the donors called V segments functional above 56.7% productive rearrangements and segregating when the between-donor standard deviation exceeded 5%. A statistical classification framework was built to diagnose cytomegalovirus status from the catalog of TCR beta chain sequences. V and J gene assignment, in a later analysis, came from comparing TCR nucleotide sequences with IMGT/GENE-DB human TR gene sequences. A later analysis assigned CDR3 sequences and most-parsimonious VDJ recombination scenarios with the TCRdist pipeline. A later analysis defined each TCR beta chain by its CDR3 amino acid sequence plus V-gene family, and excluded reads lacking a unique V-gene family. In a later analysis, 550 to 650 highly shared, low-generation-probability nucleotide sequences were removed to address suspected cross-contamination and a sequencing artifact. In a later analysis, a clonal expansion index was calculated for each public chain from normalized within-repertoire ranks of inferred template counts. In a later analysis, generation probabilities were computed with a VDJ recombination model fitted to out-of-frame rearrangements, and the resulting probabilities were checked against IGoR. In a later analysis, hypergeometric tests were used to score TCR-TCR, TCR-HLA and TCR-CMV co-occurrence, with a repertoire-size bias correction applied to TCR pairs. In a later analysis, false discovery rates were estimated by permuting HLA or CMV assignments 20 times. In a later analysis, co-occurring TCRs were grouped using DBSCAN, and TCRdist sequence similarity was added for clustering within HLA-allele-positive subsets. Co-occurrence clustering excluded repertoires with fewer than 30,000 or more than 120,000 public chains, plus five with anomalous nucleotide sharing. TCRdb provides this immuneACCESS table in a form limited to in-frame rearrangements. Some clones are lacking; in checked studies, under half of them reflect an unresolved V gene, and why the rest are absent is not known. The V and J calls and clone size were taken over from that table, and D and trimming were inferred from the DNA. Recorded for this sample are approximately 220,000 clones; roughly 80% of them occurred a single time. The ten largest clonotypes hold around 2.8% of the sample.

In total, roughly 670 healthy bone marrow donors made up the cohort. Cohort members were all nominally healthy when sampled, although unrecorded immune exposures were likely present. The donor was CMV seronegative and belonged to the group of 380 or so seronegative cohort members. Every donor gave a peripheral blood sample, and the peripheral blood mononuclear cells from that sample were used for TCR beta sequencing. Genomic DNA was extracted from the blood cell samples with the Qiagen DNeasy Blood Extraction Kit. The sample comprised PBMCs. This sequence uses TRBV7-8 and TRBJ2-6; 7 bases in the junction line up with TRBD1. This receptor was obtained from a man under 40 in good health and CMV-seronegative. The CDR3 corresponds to CASSLRTGRGGASVLTF. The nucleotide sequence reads TGTGCCAGCAGCTTAAGGACAGGCCGAGGTGGGGCCAGCGTCCTGACTTTC.